This T cell receptor beta chain was retrieved from a study of immune heterogeneity within non-small cell lung tumors. Amplification of TCR beta CDR3 was performed by multiplex PCR with 32 V and 13 J primers. TCRdb re-called the multiplex PCR reads through MiXCR, storing one row per CDR3 protein. Of tens of thousands of distinct CDR3 sequences in the sample, around 27% were seen once. This clonotype occurred many times. Samples each supplied 600 ng of bulk tumor genomic DNA as template. While surgery was under way, several biopsies spaced far apart were taken per primary tumor. Those enrolled were patients newly diagnosed with untreated non-small cell lung cancer and undergoing curative surgery. The clonotype was recovered from a man aged 35 to 55 with non-small cell lung cancer. Source material: lung tumor tissue.

The CDR3 protein is CSARERQGANYNEQFF. CDR3 bases: TGCAGTGCTAGAGAGCGACAGGGGGCAAATTACAATGAGCAGTTCTTC. J is TRBJ2-1 and V is TRBV20-1; 10 bases fit TRBD1. V shed 0 bases and J 4 bases; nucleotides not matched to a gene: 6. The CDR3 is 16 residues long. Germline assignment: CDR1 DFQATT and CDR2 SNEGSKA (reference sequence).